Presented here are 17 T cell receptor beta chains from one specimen sequenced in a study of cytomegalovirus exposure and HLA in healthy donors. Primers for the PCR totalled 60 Vbeta and 13 Jbeta. Clones were sequenced by immunoSEQ multiplex PCR, and TCRdb holds only the in-frame ones, with some missing. The sample lists roughly 78,000 clones; 60% to 75% were seen once. Source material: PBMCs. These TCRs come from a man aged 40-55 years in good health and CMV-seropositive.

J is TRBJ1-4 and V is TRBV7-2; 9 nucleotides line up with TRBD1. Losses at the gene ends were 5 bases for V and 7 bases for J; bases not matched to a gene: 8. The CDR3 sequence is 15 residues long. Germline V gene lookup returns CDR1 SGHTA and CDR2 FQGNSA. The CDR3 reads CASSQPGQGTEKLFF. CDR3 nucleotides: TGTGCCAGCAGCCAACCGGGACAGGGTACTGAAAAACTGTTTTTT.

CDR3 sequence reads: CASSQEAGATNEKLFF. CDR3 coding DNA: TGTGCCAGCAGCCAAGAGGCAGGTGCAACTAATGAAAAACTGTTTTTT. The V call is TRBV4-2, the J call TRBJ1-4; D not certain. V was shortened by 0 bases and J by 0 bases, with 8 bases between the two germline ends. The CDR3 contains 16 residues. Germline V gene lookup returns CDR1 LGHNA and CDR2 YNFKEQ.

A single count supports this clone. The V gene is TRBV30, the J gene TRBJ2-5; 11 bases line up with TRBD2. This CDR3 spans 11 amino acids. The V gene's germline CDR1 is GTSNPN and CDR2 SVGIG (reference sequence). V lost 4 bases, J lost 9 bases, and 1 base stayed unmatched. In DNA, the CDR3 is TGTGCCTGGAAACTAGCGGGGGCCCAGTACTTC. The encoded protein is CAWKLAGAQYF.

Within the sample, this clone is medium-sized. This same CDR3 is encoded by further DNA sequences in the sample. This chain joins TRBV30 and TRBJ2-2; the D gene is possibly TRBD2 (6 bases). V was trimmed by 0 bases and J by 6 bases, leaving 11 bases between them. The germline V gene encodes CDR1 GTSNPN and CDR2 SVGIG (reference sequence). This CDR3 spans 14 amino acids. The DNA of the CDR3 is TGTGCCTGGAGTGTATGGGAGGTGGCCGGGGAGCTGTTTTTT. Protein: CAWSVWEVAGELFF.

The CDR3 region is CASGQRDQPQHF. The CDR3 region has the DNA TGTGCCAGCGGACAGAGGGACCAGCCCCAGCATTTT. The V call is TRBV27, the J call TRBJ1-5, with D perhaps matching TRBD1 (6 bases). CDR3 length equals 12 residues. The germline V gene has CDR1 MNHEY and CDR2 SMNVEV (reference sequence). The V end was cut by 8 bases, the J end by 7 bases, with 12 bases between.

The chain combines TRBV6-5 with TRBJ2-1; TRBD2 aligns across 8 bases. The germline CDR1 and CDR2 sequences are MNHEY and SVGAGI. The CDR3 runs to 16 residues. After removal of 0 bases from V and 4 bases from J, the junction contained 5 bases not matched to a gene. CDR3 bases: TGTGCCAGCAGTTACTCGATTGCGGGGGGTTACAATGAGCAGTTCTTC. Its translation: CASSYSIAGGYNEQFF.

Only one count was recorded for this clone. The chain is built from TRBV5-6 and TRBJ2-2; D is perhaps TRBD2 (6 bases). Germline V gene lookup returns CDR1 SGHDT and CDR2 YYEEEE. V was pared by 0 bases and J by 7 bases, with 19 bases between. The CDR3 has 17 amino acids. CDR3 DNA sequence: TGTGCCAGCAGCTTGGGGGGGAGACTAGATTTGCACGGGGAGCTGTTTTTT. Its translation is CASSLGGRLDLHGELFF.

In this sample, this clone turned up a few times. The chain uses TRBV27 and TRBJ2-1; 7 positions match TRBD2. Germline CDR1 is MNHEY and CDR2 is SMNVEV (reference sequence). V lost 4 bases, J lost 1 base, and 4 bases stayed unmatched. The CDR3 length is 15 residues. The DNA of the CDR3 is TGTGCCAGCAGTTACGGGGGGACTTCCTACAATGAGCAGTTCTTC. It is translated as CASSYGGTSYNEQFF.

The V and J genes are TRBV7-2 and TRBJ2-1; 7 nucleotides match TRBD1. Germline V lookup: CDR1 SGHTA, CDR2 FQGNSA. The V segment lost 2 bases and the J segment 8 bases; nucleotides outside the gene matches: 6. The length of the CDR3 is 14 residues. The CDR3 DNA sequence: TGTGCCAGCAGCTTATTCGACCAGGGGGATGAGCAGTTCTTC. It yields the protein CASSLFDQGDEQFF. Using reference TRBV7-2 and TRBJ2-1 for the parts outside the CDR3, the full variable domain is GAGVSQSPSNKVTEKGKDVELRCDPISGHTALYWYRQSLGQGLEFLIYFQGNSAPDKSGLPSDRFSAERTGGSVSTLTIQRTQQEDSAVYLCASSLFDQGDEQFFGPGTRLTVL.

This clone appeared once. The chain uses TRBV13 and TRBJ1-4, with 7 positions matching TRBD1. CDR1 and CDR2 (germline): PRHDT, FYEKMQ (reference sequence). This CDR3 contains 15 residues. V trimming: 4 bases; J trimming: 2 bases; junction bases outside the gene matches: 4. The CDR3 loop reads CASSSGRGTNEKLFF. The CDR3, as DNA: TGTGCCAGCAGCTCGGGCAGGGGGACTAATGAAAAACTGTTTTTT.

J is TRBJ2-3 and V is TRBV7-3; possible D gene TRBD2, 6 bases. V dropped 8 bases and J dropped 4 bases, with 10 bases sitting between them. There are 12 residues in the CDR3. Germline V gene data show CDR1 as SGHTA and CDR2 as FQGTGA. The CDR3 DNA follows: TGTGCCAGCGCCTGGGGGGCAGATACGCAGTATTTT. It yields the protein CASAWGADTQYF. Full variable domain (missing parts from reference TRBV7-3 and TRBJ2-3): GAGVSQTPSNKVTEKGKYVELRCDPISGHTALYWYRQSLGQGPEFLIYFQGTGAADDSGLPNDRFFAVRPEGSVSTLKIQRTERGDSAVYLCASAWGADTQYFGPGTRLTVL.

This chain connects TRBV14 to TRBJ2-7, with D unresolved. The V end was cut by 6 bases, the J end by 6 bases, with 12 bases between. The CDR3 extends over 12 amino acids. In germline, CDR1 is SGHDN, CDR2 FVKESK. CDR3 bases: TGTGCCAGCAGGCTGGGTTCGGGCGAGCAGTACTTC. Protein: CASRLGSGEQYF. The entire variable domain, with the rest obtained from reference TRBV14 and TRBJ2-7, is as follows: EAGVTQFPSHSVIEKGQTVTLRCDPISGHDNLYWYRRVMGKEIKFLLHFVKESKQDESGMPNNRFLAERTGGTYSTLKVQPAELEDSGVYFCASRLGSGEQYFGPGTRLTVT.

The CDR3 DNA is TGCGCCAGCAGCCAGGAGGCGGGTCGGGCTGAAGCTTTCTTT. Its translation: CASSQEAGRAEAFF. The chain carries TRBV4-1 and TRBJ1-1; no definite D call. Trimming stripped 3 bases from V and 6 bases from J, with 14 bases between. Germline CDR1 and CDR2: MGHRA and YSYEKL. The CDR3 is made up of 14 amino acids.

The J gene is TRBJ1-2, the V gene TRBV30, with TRBD1 matching over 9 bases. The CDR3 contains 15 residues. Germline V gene lookup returns CDR1 GTSNPN and CDR2 SVGIG (reference sequence). The trim removed 0 bases at V and 0 bases at J, leaving 2 bases unmatched. The CDR3 coding sequence is TGTGCCTGGAGTGTGGGGACAGGGACTAACTATGGCTACACCTTC. Translating it yields CAWSVGTGTNYGYTF.

The chain joins TRBV6-4 to TRBJ2-3; D is perhaps TRBD2 (5 bases). Germline-derived CDR1 and CDR2 are MRHNA and SNTAGT. This CDR3 has 14 amino acids. Trimming took 0 bases from V and 7 from J, leaving 11 bases between them. CDR3 sequence: CASSDSGGLNTQYF. The DNA of the CDR3 is TGTGCCAGCAGTGACTCAGGTGGACTTAATACGCAGTATTTT.

The V and J genes are TRBV5-8 and TRBJ1-4, with 9 bases lining up with TRBD1. Germline V gene lookup returns CDR1 SGHTS and CDR2 YDEGEE. The CDR3 sequence is 15 residues long. V shed 4 bases and J 8 bases; nucleotides not matched to a gene: 9. CDR3 loop: CASSAAGTGKEKLFF. The CDR3, as DNA: TGTGCCAGCAGCGCCGCCGGGACAGGGAAAGAAAAACTGTTTTTT.

The chain combines TRBV7-6 with TRBJ2-5; 7 bases align to TRBD1. This CDR3 comprises 13 residues. Germline lookup yields CDR1 SGHVS and CDR2 FNYEAQ. J gave up 5 bases and V 0 bases, and 0 bases lay outside the gene matches. The CDR3 loop reads CASSLARGETQYF. CDR3 bases: TGTGCCAGCAGCTTAGCCAGGGGGGAGACCCAGTACTTC.